The 20 T cell receptor beta chains in this list originate from one sample, sequenced in a study of blood T cell repertoires in COVID-19. Clones were sequenced by immunoSEQ multiplex PCR, and TCRdb holds only the in-frame ones, with some missing. The profile shows roughly 480,000 clones, 89% of them singletons. The sequenced material came from peripheral blood. These receptors originate from a man younger than 35 with COVID-19, enrolled during active disease.

The chain recombines TRBV7-2 with TRBJ2-7; D ambiguous. Per the germline V gene, CDR1 is SGHTA and CDR2 is FQGNSA. The length of the CDR3 is 13 residues. V dropped 5 bases and J dropped 5 bases, with 13 bases sitting between them. The CDR3 nucleotides read TGTGCCAGCAGCCTAACTGACATCCACGAGCAGTACTTC. This encodes CASSLTDIHEQYF.

This clone appeared once. The genes are TRBV2 and TRBJ1-6; D call uncertain. Per the germline V gene, CDR1 is SNHLY and CDR2 is FYNNEI. This CDR3 is built from 14 residues. The V end was cut by 4 bases, the J end by 5 bases, with 9 bases between. CDR3 bases: TGTGCCAGCAGTGGGGCACCTGATAATTCACCCCTCCACTTT. Its protein product is CASSGAPDNSPLHF.

V usage is TRBV6-5 and J usage is TRBJ1-3; TRBD1 aligns across 7 bases. In germline, CDR1 is MNHEY, CDR2 SVGAGI. Trimming removed 2 bases from V and 3 bases from J; junction bases left unmatched: 4. The CDR3 is 15 residues long. Written as DNA, the CDR3 is TGTGCCAGCAGTTACGAAGGGGGCGGTGGAAACACCATATATTTT. Its protein product is CASSYEGGGGNTIYF.

The J gene is TRBJ2-5, the V gene TRBV27; TRBD2 matches at 8 bases. V was pared by 2 bases and J by 5 bases, with 4 bases of the junction left unmatched. From germline, CDR1 is MNHEY and CDR2 SMNVEV (reference sequence). The length of the CDR3 is 14 residues. CDR3 loop: CASSLLPGGETQYF. The CDR3 DNA is TGTGCCAGCAGTTTACTCCCGGGAGGGGAGACCCAGTACTTC.

The rearrangement links TRBV6-6 to TRBJ2-3; 7 bases map to TRBD2. The J segment lost 6 bases and the V segment lost 6 bases, leaving 9 bases of the junction unmatched. The CDR3 loop spans 14 amino acids. In germline, CDR1 is MNHNY, CDR2 SVGAGI (reference sequence). CDR3 in DNA: TGTGCCAGCAGAAAGGGAGGGAGTGGGGATACGCAGTATTTT. This translates into CASRKGGSGDTQYF.

The CDR3 sequence: CASSRITGTGVEQYF. The CDR3 DNA is TGTGCCAGCAGCCGAATCACCGGGACAGGGGTCGAGCAGTACTTC. The V gene is TRBV5-6, the J gene TRBJ2-7; 10 nucleotides agree with TRBD1. CDR1 and CDR2 from the germline V gene are SGHDT and YYEEEE. With V trimmed by 4 bases and J by 6 bases, 10 bases remained unmatched. This CDR3 has 15 residues.

The chain carries TRBV27 and TRBJ1-6, with 8 bases lining up with TRBD1. Trimming cost V 6 bases and J 10 bases; bases outside gene matches: 5. Germline CDR1 reads MNHEY; CDR2 reads SMNVEV (reference sequence). This CDR3 region has 13 residues. CDR3 bases: TGTGCCAGCAGAGGACAGGGTGGCTCACCCCTCCACTTT. This translates into CASRGQGGSPLHF.

V usage is TRBV2 and J usage is TRBJ1-1; a weak D match, TRBD1 (5 bases). Germline CDR1 is SNHLY and CDR2 is FYNNEI. The CDR3 extends over 10 amino acids. Trimming took 10 bases from V and 11 from J, leaving 14 bases between them. The CDR3 region has the DNA TGTGCCACCGCGGGGGGAGGCGCTTTCTTT. This codes for CATAGGGAFF.

The V gene is TRBV7-9, the J gene TRBJ2-1, with D uncertain. This CDR3 is 15 amino acids long. Between the trimmed V and J ends, which lost 3 bases and 0 bases, there was a span of 9 bases. Germline values: CDR1 SEHNR, CDR2 FQNEAQ (reference sequence). This chain's CDR3 is CASSFPVSSYNEQFF. The CDR3, as DNA: TGTGCCAGCAGCTTCCCGGTAAGCTCCTACAATGAGCAGTTCTTC.

This rearrangement joins TRBV19 to TRBJ2-7, with TRBD2 matching over 11 bases. This CDR3 has 16 residues. V lost 3 bases, J lost 2 bases, and 6 bases stayed unmatched. The germline gives CDR1 LNHDA, CDR2 SQIVND (reference sequence). In nucleotides, the CDR3 is TGTGCCAGTAGTATCATTAGCGGGAGGGGTCCCTACGAGCAGTACTTC. As protein: CASSIISGRGPYEQYF.

This clone was seen only a few times. The V gene is TRBV20-1, the J gene TRBJ1-5, with D uncertain. Per the germline V gene, CDR1 is DFQATT and CDR2 is SNEGSKA (reference sequence). The CDR3 sequence is 12 residues long. V shed 3 bases and J shed 7 bases, with 10 bases lying between them. DNA for the CDR3: TGCAGTGCTAGTATGGCGGGACAGCCCCAGCATTTT. This gives the protein CSASMAGQPQHF.

CDR3: CATSGPGTDYGYTF. The CDR3 DNA reads TGTGCCACCAGTGGTCCCGGGACAGACTATGGCTACACCTTC. This chain uses TRBV24-1 with TRBJ1-2; 7 bases agree with TRBD1. CDR3 length: 14 amino acids. The V gene end was trimmed by 5 bases and the J gene end by 3 bases; junction bases not matched to a gene: 5. Germline lookup yields CDR1 KGHDR and CDR2 SFDVKD.

As to this clone: Distinct nucleotide sequences in the sample also encode this CDR3. The chain combines TRBV3-1 (or the pseudogene TRBV3-2) with TRBJ2-5; no clear D. This CDR3 has 14 amino acids. Germline CDR1 is LGHDT and CDR2 is YNNKEL (reference sequence). Trimming shortened V by 0 bases and J by 1 base, and 6 bases separated the two germline ends. CDR3 residues: CASSQDLVQETQYF. CDR3 nucleotide sequence: TGTGCCAGCAGCCAAGATCTCGTCCAAGAGACCCAGTACTTC.

The rearrangement joins TRBV15 to TRBJ2-2; the D gene is possibly TRBD2 (6 bases). This CDR3 spans 14 amino acids. Germline CDR1 is LNHNV and CDR2 is YYDKDF (reference sequence). The V gene lost 2 bases and the J gene lost 7 bases, with 11 bases spanning the gap. This chain's CDR3 is CATSRRRAGGELFF. The CDR3 coding sequence is TGTGCCACCAGCAGAAGGAGGGCCGGCGGGGAGCTGTTTTTT.

This CDR3 reads CASSPRTSGKGYEQFF. CDR3 nucleotide sequence: TGTGCCAGCAGCCCAAGGACTAGCGGGAAAGGATATGAGCAGTTCTTC. This chain connects TRBV7-8 to TRBJ2-1; 12 positions match TRBD2. The germline V gene has CDR1 SGHVS and CDR2 FQNEAQ. The CDR3 covers 16 residues. Trimming took 5 bases from V and 8 from J; bases not matched to a gene: 10.

The chain is built from TRBV7-9 and TRBJ1-3; TRBD1 matches 7 bases. The CDR3 is 14 residues long. CDR1 is SEHNR and CDR2 is FQNEAQ in the germline V gene (reference sequence). With 5 bases clipped from V and 1 base from J, the junction kept 2 bases outside the gene matches. As DNA, the CDR3 is TGTGCCAGCAGCACGGGACAGTCTGGAAACACCATATATTTT. Translation gives CASSTGQSGNTIYF. The variable domain in full, with the rest retrieved from reference TRBV7-9 and TRBJ1-3, is DTGVSQNPRHKITKRGQNVTFRCDPISEHNRLYWYRQTLGQGPEFLTYFQNEAQLEKSRLLSDRFSAERPKGSFSTLEIQRTEQGDSAMYLCASSTGQSGNTIYFGEGSWLTVV.

The chain recombines TRBV9 with TRBJ2-5, with D possibly matching TRBD2 (5 bases). Trimming stripped 0 bases from V and 5 bases from J, with 11 bases between. Germline CDR1 SGDLS, CDR2 YYNGEE. The CDR3 sequence is 14 residues long. CDR3 sequence (DNA): TGTGCCAGCAGCGTAGTTCCGGACTGGGAGACCCAGTACTTC. It translates to CASSVVPDWETQYF.

The J gene is TRBJ2-2, the V gene TRBV5-1; D gene unclear. The CDR3 runs to 16 residues. Trimming left V 0 bases short and J 1 base short, with 10 bases between. Germline V gives CDR1 SGHRS, CDR2 YFSETQ. In DNA, the CDR3 is TGCGCCAGCAGCTTGGAGTGGGCTCGGAACACCGGGGAGCTGTTTTTT. Encoded protein: CASSLEWARNTGELFF.

The V call is TRBV30, the J call TRBJ2-7; 7 positions agree with TRBD1. CDR1 and CDR2 (germline): GTSNPN, SVGIG (reference sequence). This CDR3 has 12 amino acids. The trim removed 1 base at V and 5 bases at J, leaving 2 bases unmatched. CDR3 residues: CAWSDRGDEQYF. CDR3 nucleotide sequence: TGTGCCTGGAGTGACAGGGGCGACGAGCAGTACTTC.

The rearrangement links TRBV7-6 to TRBJ2-3; 8 nucleotides align to TRBD2. V was clipped by 5 bases and J by 3 bases; unmatched bases: 10. Germline loops: CDR1 SGHVS, CDR2 FNYEAQ. CDR3 length equals 16 residues. The chain's CDR3 is CASSAFRAGGTDTQYF. CDR3 DNA: TGTGCCAGCAGCGCGTTTCGGGCGGGGGGAACAGATACGCAGTATTTT.